This T cell receptor beta chain derives from a study of Ad26.COV2.S vaccination and SARS-CoV-2 variants. Study background: The authors gave Ad26.COV2.S intramuscularly, either once or twice 56 days apart.

Per germline, CDR1 MGHRA and CDR2 YSYEKL. CDR3 length equals 15 residues. The J segment lost 2 bases and the V segment lost 4 bases, leaving 6 bases of the junction unmatched. The treatment denotes: 15 to 20 received Ad26.COV2.S at low or high dose, single or two shots; roughly five received placebo; per-sample allocation not given. It was on day 63 after the first vaccine or placebo injection that samples were taken. Expression of Wuhan-strain SARS-CoV-2 spike came from the Ad26 vector that formed the vaccine. The protocol was immunoSEQ multiplex PCR, while the TCRdb copy is restricted to in-frame clones and leaves out a portion. This sample carries about 460,000 clones, roughly nine tenths of them seen once, and the ten largest clones take about 1.7%. Notes on the study in general: Substantial breadth was reported for post-vaccination spike-specific CD8+ and CD4+ T cells. Vaccine recipients surpassed placebo recipients in spike-specific TCR breadth.

Comments on this clone: The antigen is undetermined.

Sample: peripheral blood, taken in a trial of Ad26.COV2.S vaccine versus placebo. This clonotype was obtained from a person between 18 and 65 years old who received the Ad26.COV2.S COVID-19 vaccine or a placebo. This chain links TRBV4-1 with TRBJ1-2, with TRBD1 matching over 8 bases. This chain's CDR3 is CASSPLGQGNYGYTF. As DNA, the CDR3 is TGCGCCAGCAGCCCCCTCGGACAGGGAAACTATGGCTACACCTTC.